This T cell receptor (beta chain) was obtained from a study of T-cell memory formation after mild COVID-19. The table lists this clonotype with a few counts. The V end lost 3 bases, the J end lost 4 bases, and 13 bases lay between the germline ends. Germline CDR1 and CDR2: MGHRA and YSYEKL. CDR3 length: 15 amino acids. One entry per CDR3 protein, called by TCRdb with MiXCR from the 5' RACE reads. This sample carries 70,000 to 100,000 distinct CDR3 sequences, about 13% of them seen once, and the ten largest clones take about 26%. The TCR sequence derives from an adult woman who had mild COVID-19 (a few samples of this study predate the infection). Cell type and time point are not known. The sample was PBMCs or a T cell subset sorted from them (not recorded which). V usage is TRBV4-1 and J usage is TRBJ2-1, with D possibly matching TRBD2 (7 bases). CDR3 coding DNA: TGCGCCAGCAGCCAGAGGGAGGGGGGGTACAATGAGCAGTTCTTC. This codes for CASSQREGGYNEQFF.